This T cell receptor (beta chain) derives from a study of T cell changes during pregnancy in multiple sclerosis. The ends were cut back, 5 bases at V and 5 bases at J, with 10 bases in the middle. The CDR3 contains 12 residues. Germline assignment: CDR1 SEHNR and CDR2 FQNEAQ (reference sequence). Sequenced by immunoSEQ multiplex PCR; TCRdb stores in-frame clones only, minus some. The sample contains roughly 70,000 clones, about 90% of which appear only once. The V and J genes are TRBV7-9 and TRBJ2-7, with D unclear. The source was peripheral blood, collected in the first trimester of pregnancy. This sequence originates from a female donor with multiple sclerosis, enrolled in a pregnancy study. CDR3 DNA sequence: TGTGCCAGCAGCCTTTACTCGGACGAGCAGTACTTC. Residues: CASSLYSDEQYF.